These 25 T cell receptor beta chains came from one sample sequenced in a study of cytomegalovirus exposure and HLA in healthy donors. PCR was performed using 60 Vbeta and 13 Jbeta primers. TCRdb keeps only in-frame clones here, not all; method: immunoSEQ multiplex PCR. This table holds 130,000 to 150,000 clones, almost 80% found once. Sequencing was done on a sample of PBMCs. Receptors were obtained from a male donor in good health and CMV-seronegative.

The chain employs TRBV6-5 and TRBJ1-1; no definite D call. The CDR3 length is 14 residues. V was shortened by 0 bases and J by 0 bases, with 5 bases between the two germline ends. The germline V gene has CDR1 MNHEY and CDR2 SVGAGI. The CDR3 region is CASSYSRMNTEAFF. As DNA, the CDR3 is TGTGCCAGCAGTTACTCGAGAATGAACACTGAAGCTTTCTTT.

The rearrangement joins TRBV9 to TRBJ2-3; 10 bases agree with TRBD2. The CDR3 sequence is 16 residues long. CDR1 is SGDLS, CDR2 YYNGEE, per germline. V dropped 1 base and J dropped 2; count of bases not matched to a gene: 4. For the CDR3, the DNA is TGTGCCAGCAGCGTAACCCTAGCGGGGGTCACAGATACGCAGTATTTT. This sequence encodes CASSVTLAGVTDTQYF.

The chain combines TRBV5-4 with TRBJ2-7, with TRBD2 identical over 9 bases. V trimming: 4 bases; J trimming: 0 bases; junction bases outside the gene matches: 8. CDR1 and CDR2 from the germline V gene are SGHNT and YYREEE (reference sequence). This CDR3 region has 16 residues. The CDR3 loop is CASSLRGGVASYEQYF. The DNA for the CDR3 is TGTGCCAGCAGCCTGCGGGGGGGGGTGGCCTCCTACGAGCAGTACTTC.

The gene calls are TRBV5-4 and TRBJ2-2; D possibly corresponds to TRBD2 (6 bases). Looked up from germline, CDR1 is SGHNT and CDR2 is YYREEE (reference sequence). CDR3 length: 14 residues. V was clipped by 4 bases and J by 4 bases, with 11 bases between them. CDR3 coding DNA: TGTGCCAGCAGCCCGGGGGTTGGCACCGGGGAGCTGTTTTTT. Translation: CASSPGVGTGELFF.

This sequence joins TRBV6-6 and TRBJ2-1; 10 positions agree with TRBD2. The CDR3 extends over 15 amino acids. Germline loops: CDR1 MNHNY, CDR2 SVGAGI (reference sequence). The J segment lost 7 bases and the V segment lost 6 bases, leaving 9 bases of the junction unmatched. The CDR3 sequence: CASRLLAGPGNEQFF. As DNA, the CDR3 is TGTGCCAGCAGACTACTAGCGGGGCCGGGGAATGAGCAGTTCTTC.

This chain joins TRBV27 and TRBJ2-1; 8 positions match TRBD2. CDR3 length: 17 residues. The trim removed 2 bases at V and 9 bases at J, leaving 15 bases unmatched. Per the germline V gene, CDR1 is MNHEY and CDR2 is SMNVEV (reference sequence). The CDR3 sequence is CASSLGSGSGKGGEQFF. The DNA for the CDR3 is TGTGCCAGCAGTTTAGGGAGCGGGAGCGGGAAAGGAGGTGAGCAGTTCTTC.

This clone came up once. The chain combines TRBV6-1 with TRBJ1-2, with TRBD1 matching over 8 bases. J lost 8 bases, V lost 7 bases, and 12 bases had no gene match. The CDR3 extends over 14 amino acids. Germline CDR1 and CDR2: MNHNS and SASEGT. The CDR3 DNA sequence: TGTGCCAGCACTTACGGACAGGGATGGAAGGGCTACACCTTC. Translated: CASTYGQGWKGYTF.

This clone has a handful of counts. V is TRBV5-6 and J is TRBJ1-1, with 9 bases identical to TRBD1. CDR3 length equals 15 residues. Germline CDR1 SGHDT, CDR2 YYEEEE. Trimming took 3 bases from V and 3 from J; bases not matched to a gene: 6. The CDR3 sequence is CASSSSWTGDTEAFF. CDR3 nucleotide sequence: TGTGCCAGCAGCTCGTCCTGGACAGGGGACACTGAAGCTTTCTTT.

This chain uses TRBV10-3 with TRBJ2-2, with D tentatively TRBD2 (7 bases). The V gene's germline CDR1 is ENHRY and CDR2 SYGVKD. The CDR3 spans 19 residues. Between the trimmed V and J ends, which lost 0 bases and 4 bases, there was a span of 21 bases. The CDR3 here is CAISESTRLRGAGTGELFF. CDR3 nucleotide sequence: TGTGCCATCAGTGAGTCGACTCGGTTACGGGGGGCTGGCACCGGGGAGCTGTTTTTT.

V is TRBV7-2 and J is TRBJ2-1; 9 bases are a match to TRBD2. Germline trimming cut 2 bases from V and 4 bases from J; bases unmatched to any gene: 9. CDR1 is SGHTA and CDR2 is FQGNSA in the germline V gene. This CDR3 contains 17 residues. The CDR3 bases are TGTGCCAGCAGCTTATCGGGTAGCGGGAGTACTTACAATGAGCAGTTCTTC. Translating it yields CASSLSGSGSTYNEQFF.

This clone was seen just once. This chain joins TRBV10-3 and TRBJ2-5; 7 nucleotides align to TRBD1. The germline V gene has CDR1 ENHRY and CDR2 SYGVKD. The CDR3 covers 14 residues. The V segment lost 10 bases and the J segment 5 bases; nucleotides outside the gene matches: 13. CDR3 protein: CATRDRAERETQYF. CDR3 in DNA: TGTGCCACCCGAGACAGGGCTGAGCGGGAGACCCAGTACTTC.

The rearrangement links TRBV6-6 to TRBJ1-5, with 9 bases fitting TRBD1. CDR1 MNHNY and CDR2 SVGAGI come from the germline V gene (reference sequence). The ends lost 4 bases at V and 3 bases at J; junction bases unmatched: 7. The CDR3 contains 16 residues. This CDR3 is CASSSTGTGLNQPQHF. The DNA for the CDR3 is TGTGCCAGCAGTTCGACCGGGACAGGGCTCAATCAGCCCCAGCATTTT.

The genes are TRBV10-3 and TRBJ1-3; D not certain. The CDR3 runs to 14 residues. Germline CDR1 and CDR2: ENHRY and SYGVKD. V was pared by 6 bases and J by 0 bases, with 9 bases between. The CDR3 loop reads CAIRKGGSGNTIYF. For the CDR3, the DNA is TGTGCCATCAGGAAGGGAGGCTCTGGAAACACCATATATTTT.

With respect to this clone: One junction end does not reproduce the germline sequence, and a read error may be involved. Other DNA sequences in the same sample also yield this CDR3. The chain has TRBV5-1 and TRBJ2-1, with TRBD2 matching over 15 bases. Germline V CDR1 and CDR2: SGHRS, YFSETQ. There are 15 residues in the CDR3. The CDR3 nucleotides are TGTGCCAGCAGCTTGGGACTAGCGGGAGGCAATGAGCAGTTCTTC. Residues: CASSLGLAGGNEQFF.

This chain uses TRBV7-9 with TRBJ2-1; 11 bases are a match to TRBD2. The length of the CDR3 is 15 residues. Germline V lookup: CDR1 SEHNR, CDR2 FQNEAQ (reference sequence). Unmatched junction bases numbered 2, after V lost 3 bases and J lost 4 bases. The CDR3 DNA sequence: TGTGCCAGCAGCTTTACTAGCGGGGGTTACAATGAGCAGTTCTTC. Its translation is CASSFTSGGYNEQFF.

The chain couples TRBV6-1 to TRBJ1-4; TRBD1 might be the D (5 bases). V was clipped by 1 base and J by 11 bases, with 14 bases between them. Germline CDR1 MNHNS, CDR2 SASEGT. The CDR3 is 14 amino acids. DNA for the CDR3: TGTGCCAGCAGTGAAGTTGGCCGGGAGGGGAAACTGTTTTTT. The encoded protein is CASSEVGREGKLFF.

CDR3 protein: CASIGGQSNTEAFF. The CDR3 DNA reads as TGTGCCAGCATAGGGGGCCAGTCGAACACTGAAGCTTTCTTT. The chain employs TRBV7-9 and TRBJ1-1; 7 bases align to TRBD1. V was clipped by 7 bases and J by 1 base; unmatched bases: 6. CDR1 and CDR2 from the germline V gene are SEHNR and FQNEAQ (reference sequence). The CDR3 totals 14 residues.

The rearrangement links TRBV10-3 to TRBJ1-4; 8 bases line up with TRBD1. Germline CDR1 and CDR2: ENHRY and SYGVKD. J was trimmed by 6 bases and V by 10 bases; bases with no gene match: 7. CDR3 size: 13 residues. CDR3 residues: CASRARGHEKLFF. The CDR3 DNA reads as TGTGCCAGCCGAGCCAGGGGGCATGAAAAACTGTTTTTT.

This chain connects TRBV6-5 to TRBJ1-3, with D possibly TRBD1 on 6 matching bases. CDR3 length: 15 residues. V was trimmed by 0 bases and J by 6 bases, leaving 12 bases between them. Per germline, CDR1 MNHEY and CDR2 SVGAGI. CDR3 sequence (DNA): TGTGCCAGCAGTTACTCGATCGGACAGCCAAACACCATATATTTT. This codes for CASSYSIGQPNTIYF.

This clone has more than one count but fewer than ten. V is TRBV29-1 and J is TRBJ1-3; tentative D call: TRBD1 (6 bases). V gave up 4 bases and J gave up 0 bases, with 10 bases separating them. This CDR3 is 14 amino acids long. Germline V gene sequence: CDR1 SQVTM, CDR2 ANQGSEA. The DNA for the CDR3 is TGCAGCGTTGCCCGGGACAACTCTGGAAACACCATATATTTT. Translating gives CSVARDNSGNTIYF.

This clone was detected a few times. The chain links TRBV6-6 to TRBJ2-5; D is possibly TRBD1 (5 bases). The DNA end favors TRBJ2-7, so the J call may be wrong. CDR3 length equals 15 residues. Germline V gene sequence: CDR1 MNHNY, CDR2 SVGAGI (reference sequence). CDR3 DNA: TGTGCCAGCAGTTACCCCAGGGCCCACGTCTACGAGCAGTACTTC. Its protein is CASSYPRAHVYEQYF.

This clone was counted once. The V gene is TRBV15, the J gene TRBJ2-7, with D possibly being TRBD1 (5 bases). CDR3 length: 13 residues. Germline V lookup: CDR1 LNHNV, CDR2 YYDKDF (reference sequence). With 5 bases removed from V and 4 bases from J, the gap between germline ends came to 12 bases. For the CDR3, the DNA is TGTGCCACCAGCGGGGATAGGGGATACGAGCAGTACTTC. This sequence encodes CATSGDRGYEQYF.

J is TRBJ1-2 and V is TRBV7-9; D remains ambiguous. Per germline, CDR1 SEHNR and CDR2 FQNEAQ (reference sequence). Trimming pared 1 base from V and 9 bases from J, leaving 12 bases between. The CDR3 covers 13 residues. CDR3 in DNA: TGTGCCAGCAGCTTAGATAAAATAGATCGCTACACCTTC. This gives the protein CASSLDKIDRYTF.

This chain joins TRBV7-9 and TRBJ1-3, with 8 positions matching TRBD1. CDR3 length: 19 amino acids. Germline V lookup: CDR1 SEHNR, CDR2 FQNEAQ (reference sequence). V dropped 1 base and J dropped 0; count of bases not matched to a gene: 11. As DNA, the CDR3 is TGTGCCAGCAGCTTAGTTAGGACAGGGAGTACATCCTCTGGAAACACCATATATTTT. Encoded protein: CASSLVRTGSTSSGNTIYF.

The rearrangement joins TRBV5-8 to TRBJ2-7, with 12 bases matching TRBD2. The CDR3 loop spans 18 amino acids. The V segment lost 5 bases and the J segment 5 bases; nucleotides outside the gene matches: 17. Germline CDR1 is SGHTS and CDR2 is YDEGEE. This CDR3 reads CASSFEGRATSGSHEQYF. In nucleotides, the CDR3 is TGTGCCAGCAGTTTTGAGGGGCGGGCGACTAGCGGGAGCCACGAGCAGTACTTC.